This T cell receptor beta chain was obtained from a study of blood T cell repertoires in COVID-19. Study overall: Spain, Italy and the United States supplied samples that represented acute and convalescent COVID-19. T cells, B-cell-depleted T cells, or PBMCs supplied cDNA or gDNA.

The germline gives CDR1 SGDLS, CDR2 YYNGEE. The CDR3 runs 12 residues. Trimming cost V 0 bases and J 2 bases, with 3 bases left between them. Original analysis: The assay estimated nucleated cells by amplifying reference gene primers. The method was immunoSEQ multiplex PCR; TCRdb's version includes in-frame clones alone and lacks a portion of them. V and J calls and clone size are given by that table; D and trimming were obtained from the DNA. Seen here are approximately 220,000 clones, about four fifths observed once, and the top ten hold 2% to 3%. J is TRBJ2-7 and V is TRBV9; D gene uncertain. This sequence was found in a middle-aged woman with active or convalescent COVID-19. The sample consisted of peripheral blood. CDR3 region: CASSVVAYEQYF. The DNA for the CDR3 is TGTGCCAGCAGCGTAGTAGCCTACGAGCAGTACTTC.